This T cell receptor beta chain was identified in a study of CD4 T cells in relation to SARS-CoV-2 and coronaviruses. Background on the study: PBMCs were cultured with antigen for roughly 10 days before TCR beta sequencing.

Of note for this clone: What it binds is unknown.

The unexposed donors gave CD4+ T cells in 2011-2018, prior to COVID-19. Isolation of CD4+ T cells took place after approximately 11 days in culture. The protocol was immunoSEQ multiplex PCR, while the TCRdb copy is restricted to in-frame clones and leaves out a portion. The sample includes 27,000 or so clones, around two thirds of them seen just once. The trim removed 7 bases at V and 4 bases at J, leaving 8 bases unmatched. The CDR3 extends over 16 amino acids. CDR1 is LGHDT and CDR2 is YNNKEL in the germline V gene (reference sequence). This TCR was sampled from a human donor in good health. The chain couples TRBV3-1 (or the pseudogene TRBV3-2) to TRBJ1-3; 12 bases are a match to TRBD1. Input material: CD4+ T cells from PBMCs, cultured in vitro. The CDR3 loop reads CASTSGTGGVGNTIYF. The CDR3 bases are TGTGCCAGCACCTCCGGGACAGGGGGCGTCGGAAACACCATATATTTT.